A single sample gave rise to the 12 T cell receptor beta chains below, sequenced in a study of blood T cell repertoires in COVID-19. Repertoires were generated with immunoSEQ multiplex PCR, while TCRdb's copy carries only in-frame clones and drops some. The top ten clones hold approximately 18% of a sample with 150,000 to 200,000 clones, 80% to 90% of them seen once. The sequencing sample was made of peripheral blood. The receptors originated from a woman aged 80 or over with acute or convalescent COVID-19.

V usage is TRBV27 and J usage is TRBJ2-1; 13 nucleotides agree with TRBD2. CDR1 and CDR2 (germline): MNHEY, SMNVEV (reference sequence). This CDR3 is built from 20 residues. V was pared by 2 bases and J by 8 bases, with 18 bases of the junction left unmatched. CDR3 DNA: TGTGCCAGCAGTTTACCTCTATGGACTAGCGGGAGTAGAGGGGACTATGAGCAGTTCTTC. Its translation is CASSLPLWTSGSRGDYEQFF.

The chain employs TRBV28 and TRBJ1-2; D is unclear. The CDR3 is 12 amino acids. Germline V CDR1 and CDR2: MDHEN, SYDVKM. Trimming pared 4 bases from V and 4 bases from J, leaving 7 bases between. As DNA, the CDR3 is TGTGCCAGCAGTTCCAGTCCCTATGGCTACACCTTC. It codes for CASSSSPYGYTF.

V usage is TRBV5-4 and J usage is TRBJ1-1, with TRBD1 matching 10 bases. The CDR3 runs 13 residues. CDR1 is SGHNT, CDR2 YYREEE, per germline (reference sequence). Trimming cost V 3 bases and J 4 bases; bases outside gene matches: 0. Here the CDR3 reads CASSWTGGTEAFF. The CDR3 DNA sequence: TGTGCCAGCAGCTGGACAGGGGGCACTGAAGCTTTCTTT.

The chain employs TRBV5-4 and TRBJ2-2, with D tentatively TRBD1 (6 bases). This CDR3 is 15 amino acids long. V was pared by 4 bases and J by 2 bases, with 12 bases between. Germline CDR1 reads SGHNT; CDR2 reads YYREEE (reference sequence). The CDR3: CASSLWDTNTGELFF. The CDR3 DNA is TGTGCCAGCAGCCTTTGGGACACTAACACCGGGGAGCTGTTTTTT.

The CDR3 region is CASSELGQTEKLFF. Here the CDR3 DNA reads TGTGCCAGCAGTGAATTGGGACAGACTGAAAAACTGTTTTTT. This rearrangement joins TRBV2 to TRBJ1-4; 7 positions agree with TRBD1. Germline-derived CDR1 and CDR2 are SNHLY and FYNNEI. With V trimmed by 2 bases and J by 7 bases, 4 bases remained unmatched. The CDR3 extends over 14 amino acids.

V and J are TRBV9 and TRBJ2-7; 7 bases match TRBD1. Per the germline V gene, CDR1 is SGDLS and CDR2 is YYNGEE. V was pared by 2 bases and J by 9 bases, with 14 bases of the junction left unmatched. The CDR3 contains 15 residues. The CDR3 sequence: CASSVGTAQRWGQYF. Here the CDR3 DNA reads TGTGCCAGCAGCGTCGGGACAGCACAACGGTGGGGGCAGTACTTC.

There are a few counts of this clone. The chain carries TRBV5-1 and TRBJ1-1, with TRBD1 identical over 9 bases. V trimming: 4 bases; J trimming: 11 bases; junction bases outside the gene matches: 9. Germline assignment: CDR1 SGHRS and CDR2 YFSETQ. This CDR3 region has 13 residues. The CDR3 DNA is TGCGCCAGCAGCACGGATAACAGGGGGCTCGCTTTCTTT. Residues: CASSTDNRGLAFF.

This clone was seen a handful of times. This chain's CDR3 is CASSQGQGAYGYTF. The CDR3 DNA follows: TGTGCCAGCAGCCAAGGACAGGGGGCCTATGGCTACACCTTC. This sequence joins TRBV3-1 (or the pseudogene TRBV3-2) and TRBJ1-2, with 10 nucleotides matching TRBD1. Germline values: CDR1 LGHDT, CDR2 YNNKEL (reference sequence). The V gene end was trimmed by 1 base and the J gene end by 4 bases; junction bases not matched to a gene: 0. The CDR3 has 14 residues.

This chain links TRBV21-1 with TRBJ2-7; the table's D call, TRBD2, has no DNA check behind it. TRBV21-1 is a known pseudogene. The CDR3 extends over 18 amino acids. Written as DNA, the CDR3 is TGTGCCAGCAGCAAAGAATCGGCTAGCGTCCCAGAGGGCCACGAGCAGTACTTC. Amino acids: CASSKESASVPEGHEQYF.

The chain joins TRBV25-1 to TRBJ2-2; 8 bases align to TRBD1. The CDR3 is 17 residues long. Germline CDR1 and CDR2: MGHDK and SYGVNS. The ends lost 2 bases at V and 1 base at J; junction bases unmatched: 6. CDR3 bases: TGTGCCAGCAGTGAACTCGGAGGACAGGGGAACACCGGGGAGCTGTTTTTT. Protein product: CASSELGGQGNTGELFF.

This chain links TRBV11-2 with TRBJ2-3; no clear D gene. The CDR3 loop spans 16 amino acids. Germline V gives CDR1 SGHAT, CDR2 FQNNGV. V was shortened by 3 bases and J by 2 bases, with 15 bases between the two germline ends. The CDR3 DNA follows: TGTGCCAGCAGCTTCGTTTTGCGGTCCCCCACAGATACGCAGTATTTT. Protein sequence: CASSFVLRSPTDTQYF.

The table lists this clone with a count of one. The chain joins TRBV5-1 to TRBJ2-3, with D tentatively TRBD2 (6 bases). The germline gives CDR1 SGHRS, CDR2 YFSETQ. The CDR3 spans 15 residues. Trimming pared 0 bases from V and 4 bases from J, leaving 12 bases between. This chain's CDR3 is CASSLVGGSSDTQYF. The CDR3 DNA reads TGCGCCAGCAGCTTGGTGGGGGGTTCATCAGATACGCAGTATTTT.